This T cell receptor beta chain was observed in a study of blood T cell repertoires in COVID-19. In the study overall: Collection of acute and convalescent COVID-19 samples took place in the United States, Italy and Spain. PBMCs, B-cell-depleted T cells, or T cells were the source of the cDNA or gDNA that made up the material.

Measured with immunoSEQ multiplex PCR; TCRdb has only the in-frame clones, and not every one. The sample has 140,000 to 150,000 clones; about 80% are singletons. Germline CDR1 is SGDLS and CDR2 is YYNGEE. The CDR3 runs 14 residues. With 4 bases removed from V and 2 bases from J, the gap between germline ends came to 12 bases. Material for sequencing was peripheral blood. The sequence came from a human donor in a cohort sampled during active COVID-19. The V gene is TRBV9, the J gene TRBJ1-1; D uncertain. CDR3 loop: CASSITGINTEAFF. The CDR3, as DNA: TGTGCCAGCAGCATTACCGGGATCAACACTGAAGCTTTCTTT.